Listed here are 27 T cell receptor beta chains from one sample, sequenced in a study of T cells after yellow fever vaccination. TCRdb passed the 5' RACE reads through MiXCR, listing each CDR3 protein once. This table holds hundreds of thousands of distinct CDR3 sequences, around 6.5% found once. The sequencing here drew on PBMCs, taken 5 days after the yellow fever booster vaccination. The receptors were gathered from a man aged 30 to 45 who received the YFV17D yellow fever vaccine.

The chain links TRBV5-5 to TRBJ1-2, with D unclear. CDR3 size: 15 residues. Trimming pared 3 bases from V and 8 bases from J, leaving 20 bases between. The germline V gene encodes CDR1 SGHKS and CDR2 YYEKEE (reference sequence). CDR3 DNA sequence: TGTGCCAGCAGCTCCTCTAACTCCGCTATTATAGGCTACACCTTC. The encoded protein is CASSSSNSAIIGYTF.

This clonotype has a handful of counts. J is TRBJ2-3 and V is TRBV20-1; D not resolved. V lost 3 bases, J lost 5 bases, and 6 bases lay in between. The CDR3 loop spans 11 amino acids. From germline, CDR1 is DFQATT and CDR2 SNEGSKA (reference sequence). CDR3 sequence (DNA): TGCAGTGCTAGGGCTGTAGATACGCAGTATTTT. Translating gives CSARAVDTQYF.

The chain employs TRBV18 and TRBJ2-7; D tentatively fits TRBD1 or TRBD2 (5 bases each). The ends were cut back, 3 bases at V and 3 bases at J, with 12 bases in the middle. Germline lookup yields CDR1 KGHSH and CDR2 LQKENI. The CDR3 consists of 14 residues. The DNA for the CDR3 is TGTGCCAGCTCACCCCCGGGACGGCTCTACGAGCAGTACTTC. It yields the protein CASSPPGRLYEQYF.

With respect to this clonotype: A read error may explain this, as a much larger clone is one base away. This chain connects TRBV6-5 to TRBJ1-2; D unresolved. Trimming pared 0 bases from V and 6 bases from J, leaving 14 bases between. The germline V gene has CDR1 MNHEY and CDR2 SVGAGI. This CDR3 has 15 residues. Here the CDR3 reads CASSYSGKGPDGYTF. CDR3 bases: TGTGCCAGCAGTTACTCGGGCAAGGGCCCCGATGGCTACACCTTC.

This clonotype occurred a few times. The chain carries TRBV5-1 and TRBJ1-2; possibly TRBD1 for D (5 bases). The CDR3 has 11 amino acids. From germline, CDR1 is SGHRS and CDR2 YFSETQ. With 7 bases removed from V and 6 bases from J, the gap between germline ends came to 10 bases. CDR3 residues: CASGGTDGYTF. CDR3 bases: TGCGCCAGCGGGGGGACCGATGGCTACACCTTC. The full variable domain, completed using reference TRBV5-1 and TRBJ1-2, is KAGVTQTPRYLIKTRGQQVTLSCSPISGHRSVSWYQQTPGQGLQFLFEYFSETQRNKGNFPGRFSGRQFSNSRSEMNVSTLELGDSALYLCASGGTDGYTFGSGTRLTVV.

This clonotype occurred many times. CDR3 sequence reads: CASSPLGVTQYF. CDR3 nucleotides: TGTGCCAGCAGCCCCTTAGGTGTTACGCAGTATTTT. This chain uses TRBV14 with TRBJ2-3; no clear D. The V end lost 4 bases, the J end lost 8 bases, and 10 bases lay between the germline ends. Germline V lookup: CDR1 SGHDN, CDR2 FVKESK. The CDR3 is 12 amino acids.

A few counts support this clonotype. The chain employs TRBV10-1 and TRBJ2-1; 12 positions agree with TRBD2. Germline lookup yields CDR1 WNHNN and CDR2 SYGVQD (reference sequence). V lost 10 bases and J lost 1; bases outside the gene matches: 23. There are 21 residues in the CDR3. The CDR3, as DNA: TGCGCCACAAAAAGACTAGCGGGAGCTGCCCATTCCCGGGGGTCCTACAATGAGCAGTTCTTC. Its protein product is CATKRLAGAAHSRGSYNEQFF.

The V call is TRBV6-1, the J call TRBJ1-3; no reliable D call. This CDR3 is 14 amino acids long. Trimming shortened V by 5 bases and J by 1 base, and 9 bases separated the two germline ends. CDR1 and CDR2 (germline): MNHNS, SASEGT. The CDR3 loop reads CASSRAASGNTIYF. The DNA for the CDR3 is TGTGCCAGCAGTCGCGCAGCTTCTGGAAACACCATATATTTT.

This clonotype was observed a few times. The chain employs TRBV7-2 and TRBJ2-5, with TRBD2 matching 8 bases. Germline assignment: CDR1 SGHTA and CDR2 FQGNSA. V dropped 6 bases and J dropped 4; count of bases not matched to a gene: 13. The CDR3 is 16 amino acids. The chain's CDR3 is CASSPLGGGVVETQYF. The CDR3 bases are TGTGCCAGCAGTCCCCTCGGGGGGGGGGTCGTAGAGACCCAGTACTTC. Drawing the rest from reference TRBV7-2 and TRBJ2-5, the complete variable domain is GAGVSQSPSNKVTEKGKDVELRCDPISGHTALYWYRQSLGQGLEFLIYFQGNSAPDKSGLPSDRFSAERTGGSVSTLTIQRTQQEDSAVYLCASSPLGGGVVETQYFGPGTRLLVL.

V usage is TRBV7-2 and J usage is TRBJ2-5, with 7 bases aligning to TRBD2. Germline values: CDR1 SGHTA, CDR2 FQGNSA. CDR3 length equals 16 residues. The V segment lost 2 bases and the J segment 2 bases; nucleotides outside the gene matches: 8. CDR3 coding DNA: TGTGCCAGCAGCTTACCTTCTACTAGCGCACAAGAGACCCAGTACTTC. Its protein is CASSLPSTSAQETQYF. Based on the CDR3 plus reference TRBV7-2 and TRBJ2-5, the full variable domain is GAGVSQSPSNKVTEKGKDVELRCDPISGHTALYWYRQSLGQGLEFLIYFQGNSAPDKSGLPSDRFSAERTGGSVSTLTIQRTQQEDSAVYLCASSLPSTSAQETQYFGPGTRLLVL.

The chain employs TRBV5-1 and TRBJ2-2; TRBD1 agrees at 7 bases. V lost 0 bases, J lost 7 bases, and 0 bases stayed unmatched. The germline CDR1 and CDR2 sequences are SGHRS and YFSETQ. CDR3 length: 13 amino acids. The CDR3 protein is CASSLGQGGELFF. The CDR3 DNA sequence: TGCGCCAGCAGCTTGGGACAGGGCGGGGAGCTGTTTTTT.

In its sample, this clonotype was seen many times. This chain connects TRBV7-2 to TRBJ2-3; no clear D. Germline V CDR1 and CDR2: SGHTA, FQGNSA. The CDR3 is 17 amino acids. Trimming stripped 1 base from V and 2 bases from J, with 16 bases between. DNA of the CDR3: TGTGCCAGCAGCTTAGTTTTCGTCTCCAGGTACACAGATACGCAGTATTTT. This sequence encodes CASSLVFVSRYTDTQYF.

The chain recombines TRBV6-7 with TRBJ2-2; no clear D gene. TRBV6-7 is recorded as an ORF, its role being uncertain. V was cut by 6 bases and J by 4 bases, with 9 bases left in between. CDR3 length: 13 residues. The CDR3: CASSRDCTGELFF. The CDR3 nucleotides read TGTGCCAGCAGCCGTGACTGCACCGGGGAGCTGTTTTTT.

This clonotype showed up many times. The rearrangement uses TRBV20-1 and TRBJ2-7; 8 bases are shared with TRBD1. The trim removed 6 bases at V and 3 bases at J, leaving 7 bases unmatched. CDR1 is DFQATT and CDR2 is SNEGSKA in the germline V gene (reference sequence). There are 13 residues in the CDR3. The CDR3 spells CSAAGQEVYEQYF. In nucleotides, the CDR3 is TGCAGTGCGGCGGGACAGGAGGTCTACGAGCAGTACTTC.

V gene TRBV5-5 combines with J gene TRBJ2-4, with unresolved D. Trimming took 1 base from V and 0 from J, leaving 11 bases between them. The CDR3 loop spans 16 amino acids. Germline values: CDR1 SGHKS, CDR2 YYEKEE (reference sequence). CDR3 nucleotides: TGTGCCAGCAGCTTGCTAGGACGGCTAGCCAAAAACATTCAGTACTTC. Translated, it gives CASSLLGRLAKNIQYF.

This clonotype was counted ten times or more. The chain uses TRBV20-1 and TRBJ2-3, with 7 positions matching TRBD2. Germline trimming cut 1 base from V and 3 bases from J; bases unmatched to any gene: 4. CDR3 length: 14 amino acids. CDR1 and CDR2 (germline): DFQATT, SNEGSKA (reference sequence). CDR3: CSARGTSGTDTQYF. CDR3 DNA sequence: TGCAGTGCTAGAGGGACTAGTGGAACAGATACGCAGTATTTT.

This clonotype was recorded at least ten times. V is TRBV5-4 and J is TRBJ2-5; D could derive from TRBD1 or TRBD2 (5 bases each). Per the germline V gene, CDR1 is SGHNT and CDR2 is YYREEE (reference sequence). Trimming cost V 4 bases and J 7 bases, with 14 bases left between them. This CDR3 comprises 13 residues. The CDR3 here is CASSRDPVGTQYF. The CDR3 DNA follows: TGTGCCAGCAGCCGGGACCCCGTGGGGACCCAGTACTTC.

This clonotype was counted many times. This chain joins TRBV6-5 and TRBJ2-5; possible D gene TRBD2, 6 bases. The CDR3 covers 18 residues. Per the germline V gene, CDR1 is MNHEY and CDR2 is SVGAGI. V lost 0 bases and J lost 2, with 19 bases in between. CDR3 in DNA: TGTGCCAGCAGTTACTCGCGTTTGGGGGGTTCGGCGCAAGAGACCCAGTACTTC. Protein sequence: CASSYSRLGGSAQETQYF.

CDR3 protein: CSASPRGKNTEAFF. The CDR3 DNA reads as TGCAGTGCTAGCCCCAGGGGGAAGAACACTGAAGCTTTCTTT. V gene TRBV20-1 combines with J gene TRBJ1-1; 7 bases agree with TRBD1. Per the germline V gene, CDR1 is DFQATT and CDR2 is SNEGSKA (reference sequence). The CDR3 extends over 14 amino acids. V shed 3 bases and J 1 base; nucleotides not matched to a gene: 5.

In this sample, this clonotype turned up many times. The V and J genes are TRBV12-3 or TRBV12-4 and TRBJ2-1; D is perhaps TRBD2 (6 bases). CDR3 size: 14 residues. Between the trimmed V and J ends, which lost 6 bases and 8 bases, there was a span of 17 bases. CDR3 sequence: CASRPSGGGHEQFF. The CDR3 DNA reads TGTGCCAGCAGACCGTCAGGAGGAGGGCATGAGCAGTTCTTC.

The V and J genes are TRBV5-5 and TRBJ2-1; D not certain. The CDR3 sequence is 17 residues long. The germline V and J ends were trimmed by 4 bases and 0 bases, with 17 bases remaining between them. The germline gives CDR1 SGHKS, CDR2 YYEKEE (reference sequence). The DNA for the CDR3 is TGTGCCAGCAGCAAAGGAATCCCGGCAAGCTCCTACAATGAGCAGTTCTTC. It is translated as CASSKGIPASSYNEQFF.

This clonotype has only a few counts. The chain employs TRBV12-3 or TRBV12-4 and TRBJ2-3, with D perhaps matching TRBD2 (5 bases). The V gene lost 4 bases and the J gene lost 8 bases, with 10 bases spanning the gap. CDR3 length: 12 amino acids. The CDR3 sequence is CASSSPAGTQYF. CDR3 nucleotides: TGTGCCAGCAGTTCTCCTGCGGGTACGCAGTATTTT.

This clonotype was found many times. The genes are TRBV7-2 and TRBJ2-1; TRBD1 agrees at 7 bases. Trimming removed 2 bases from V and 3 bases from J; junction bases left unmatched: 10. The CDR3 has 17 amino acids. Looked up from germline, CDR1 is SGHTA and CDR2 is FQGNSA. CDR3: CASSLFGQAGGYNEQFF. CDR3 DNA sequence: TGTGCCAGCAGCTTATTCGGTCAGGCAGGGGGCTACAATGAGCAGTTCTTC.

This clonotype was counted at least ten times. The chain uses TRBV5-1 and TRBJ2-1; D is tentatively TRBD1 or TRBD2 (5 bases each). This CDR3 spans 16 amino acids. Germline V CDR1 and CDR2: SGHRS, YFSETQ. V gave up 0 bases and J gave up 0 bases, with 10 bases separating them. The CDR3 here is CASSLGWGSSYNEQFF. For the CDR3, the DNA is TGCGCCAGCAGCTTGGGTTGGGGGAGCTCCTACAATGAGCAGTTCTTC.

The chain joins TRBV5-5 to TRBJ2-1, with D unclear. Germline V gene sequence: CDR1 SGHKS, CDR2 YYEKEE (reference sequence). V lost 4 bases, J lost 5 bases, and 10 bases lay in between. The CDR3 loop spans 13 amino acids. CDR3: CASSPMSDNEQFF. Here the CDR3 DNA reads TGTGCCAGCAGCCCTATGTCGGACAATGAGCAGTTCTTC. Full variable domain (outside the CDR3, taken from reference TRBV5-5 and TRBJ2-1): DAGVTQSPTHLIKTRGQQVTLRCSPISGHKSVSWYQQVLGQGPQFIFQYYEKEERGRGNFPDRFSARQFPNYSSELNVNALLLGDSALYLCASSPMSDNEQFFGPGTRLTVL.

The chain recombines TRBV20-1 with TRBJ1-5, with D hard to call. Germline loops: CDR1 DFQATT, CDR2 SNEGSKA (reference sequence). The V and J ends lost 6 bases and 1 base respectively, with 16 bases between them. The CDR3 sequence is 15 residues long. CDR3 in amino acids: CSALSVRRSNQPQHF. The CDR3 coding sequence is TGCAGTGCCCTTTCAGTTCGCCGGAGCAATCAGCCCCAGCATTTT.

The sample holds many counts of this clonotype. V is TRBV5-1 and J is TRBJ2-1; 7 nucleotides align to TRBD2. CDR1 and CDR2 from the germline V gene are SGHRS and YFSETQ. The CDR3 extends over 11 amino acids. J lost 8 bases, V lost 7 bases, and 3 bases had no gene match. This CDR3 reads CASGREYEQFF. DNA of the CDR3: TGCGCCAGCGGGCGGGAGTATGAGCAGTTCTTC.